The rows below give T cell receptor beta chains drawn from one sample of a study of identical twins. MiXCR was run by TCRdb on the 5' RACE reads, yielding one entry per CDR3 protein. The table records around 690,000 distinct CDR3 sequences, 20% to 25% of them present only once. These same data were also listed under a study on T cells expressing NK-cell markers.

Sequenced: PBMCs. These TCRs come from a young woman in good health. Each CDR3 is given with its conserved first and last residue. D genes are given only for firm matches. Clone sizes are given selectively: once, few, many, or a class where the clone is expanded.

CASSWGIQGSPQETQYF,TGTGCCAGCAGCTGGGGAATACAGGGCTCCCCCCAAGAGACCCAGTACTTC,.,TRBJ2-5,TRBV7-9,.
CSAREVYSNQPQHF,TGCAGTGCTAGAGAAGTGTATAGCAATCAGCCCCAGCATTTT,.,TRBJ1-5,TRBV20-1,.
CASRAGTGRTQYF,TGTGCCAGCAGGGCCGGGACAGGGCGGACTCAGTACTTC,TRBD1,TRBJ2-4,TRBV2,.
CASSRAGTGGAGELFF,TGTGCCAGTAGTAGGGCCGGGACAGGTGGAGCCGGGGAGCTGTTTTTT,TRBD1,TRBJ2-2,TRBV19,.
CASTHEGVYGYTF,TGTGCCAGCACCCACGAGGGTGTCTATGGCTACACCTTC,.,TRBJ1-2,TRBV6-6,few
CASSSLIGTGYTF,TGCGCCAGCAGCTCCTTGATCGGGACAGGCTACACCTTC,.,TRBJ1-2,TRBV4-3,few
CASSQVSGENQPQHF,TGTGCCAGCAGCCAAGTATCGGGGGAAAATCAGCCCCAGCATTTT,.,TRBJ1-5,TRBV3-1,few
CASKGSYGYTF,TGTGCCAGCAAGGGGTCCTATGGCTACACCTTC,.,TRBJ1-2,TRBV6-6,.
CASSSRDRRTYGYTF,TGTGCCAGCAGTTCTAGGGACAGGCGTACCTATGGCTACACCTTC,TRBD1,TRBJ1-2,TRBV12-3/TRBV12-4,few
CASSPRAGSSTDTQYF,TGTGCCAGCAGCCCCCGGGCTGGCAGCAGCACAGATACGCAGTATTTT,.,TRBJ2-3,TRBV6-1,few
CASSPSGVGGLFAGELFF,TGTGCCAGCAGTCCATCCGGGGTGGGGGGCTTATTTGCCGGGGAGCTGTTTTTT,.,TRBJ2-2,TRBV12-3/TRBV12-4,.
CASSLIRSRSPLHF,TGTGCCAGCAGTTTAATCAGGTCTAGGTCACCCCTCCACTTT,.,TRBJ1-6,TRBV12-3/TRBV12-4,.
CSARDQYSNQPQHF,TGCAGTGCTAGAGACCAGTATAGCAATCAGCCCCAGCATTTT,.,TRBJ1-5,TRBV20-1,many
CASSPDDQPQHF,TGTGCCAGCTCACCGGACGATCAGCCCCAGCATTTT,.,TRBJ1-5,TRBV18,few
CASSRALSGSPYNEQFF,TGCGCCAGCAGCCGAGCCCTTAGCGGGAGCCCTTACAATGAGCAGTTCTTC,TRBD2,TRBJ2-1,TRBV4-3,few
CASSLRPIGTGELFF,TGTGCCAGCAGTTTAAGACCCATTGGGACCGGGGAGCTGTTTTTT,.,TRBJ2-2,TRBV12-3/TRBV12-4,.
CASSQPGDQETQYF,TGTGCCAGCAGCCAACCGGGGGACCAAGAGACCCAGTACTTC,.,TRBJ2-5,TRBV3-1,few
CSARAHPSGGHTEAFF,TGCAGTGCTAGAGCTCACCCGTCGGGGGGACACACTGAAGCTTTCTTT,.,TRBJ1-1,TRBV20-1,once
CASSLTGTSYGYTF,TGTGCCAGCAGCCTTACCGGGACTTCATATGGCTACACCTTC,.,TRBJ1-2,TRBV7-8,.